This is a list of T cell receptor beta chains from one sample in a study of T cell responses to AZD1222 COVID-19 vaccine. Sequenced by immunoSEQ multiplex PCR; TCRdb stores in-frame clones only, minus some. Of under 150,000 clones in the sample, approximately 78% are singletons; the top ten hold about 4%. Sequencing was performed on peripheral blood, taken on day 0 of MenACWY control vaccination. The receptors were sampled from an adult in good health. CDR3s leave out the opening cysteine and the closing phenylalanine or tryptophan.

>TRBV11-2|TRBJ1-1
ASRGLRGTEAF
>TRBV15|TRBJ1-6
ATSRSTGGDSPLH
>TRBV15|TRBJ1-6
ATSREGSGNSPLH
>TRBV3-1/TRBV3-2|TRBJ1-6
ASSQDRQGRPPLH
>TRBV6-5|TRBJ2-3
ASSYSSLNEDTQY
>TRBV28|TRBJ2-2
ASSQNTGELF
>TRBV9|TRBJ1-2
ASSVVGLGGYT
>TRBV18|TRBJ1-6
ASSPGVQDNSPLH
>TRBV3-1/TRBV3-2|TRBJ1-2
ASSQDGHRINYGYT
>TRBV6-5|TRBJ1-2
ASRPPGRNYGYT
>TRBV7-3|TRBJ1-1
ASSFQENTEAF
>TRBV19|TRBJ1-6
ASSIGQRIPLH
>TRBV2|TRBJ1-4
ASSVSPGNEKLF
>TRBV6-5|TRBJ1-6
ASKYSENSPLH
>TRBV5-4|TRBJ2-1
ASSAGTSGPGNEQF
>TRBV11-3|TRBJ2-3
ASSPQAGTPDTQY
>TRBV5-6|TRBJ2-2
ASSSEVTPSTGELF
>TRBV11-2|TRBJ2-1
ASSWGSGSSYNEQF
>TRBV4-1|TRBJ2-7
ASSQGDGSYEQY
>TRBV5-1|TRBJ1-5
ASSLAGLDQPQH
>TRBV29-1|TRBJ2-3
SATGHLLTDTQY
>TRBV6-5|TRBJ2-2
ASSLNTGELF
>TRBV5-5|TRBJ1-4
ASSWTGGVEKLF
>TRBV7-2|TRBJ1-5
ASSLGQGFGQPQH
>TRBV1|TRBJ2-1
TSSQAASGEPVNEQF
>TRBV9|TRBJ1-1
ASSPRTGHLTGAF
>TRBV18|TRBJ2-5
ASSPEGFGGKETQY
>TRBV28|TRBJ1-5
ASSKIGPQH
>TRBV5-1|TRBJ1-4
ASSSRDSGTNEKLF
>TRBV7-3|TRBJ1-2
ASSLTGGGDYGYT
>TRBV7-9|TRBJ1-2
ASSLADRESYT
>TRBV10-3|TRBJ1-5
AISRGGHSNQPQH
>TRBV24-1|TRBJ2-3
ATSDSGTDTQY
>TRBV7-3|TRBJ2-6
ASSRDSSGANVLT
>TRBV10-3|TRBJ1-1
AISDSATLNTEAF
>TRBV11-2|TRBJ2-7
ASSLGRTTYEQY
>TRBV18|TRBJ2-5
ASSPGGTLQETQY
>TRBV28|TRBJ1-1
ASSPPLTGWTEAF
>TRBV28|TRBJ1-2
ASGLAGKYYGYT
>TRBV3-1/TRBV3-2|TRBJ1-4
ASSQDPFATNEKLF
>TRBV10-3|TRBJ1-4
AISDGSVREKLF
>TRBV19|TRBJ2-1
ASSIVGGRVRQF
>TRBV30|TRBJ2-5
AWSLAATSGGGETQY
>TRBV14|TRBJ1-4
ASSQLRDRGEKLF
>TRBV6-5|TRBJ1-5
ASSYGRGDQPQH
>TRBV7-2|TRBJ2-1
ASSRGGGYNEQF
>TRBV7-2|TRBJ2-5
ASSQRQGQETQY
>TRBV4-2|TRBJ2-1
ASSQVQEMNSYNEQF
>TRBV7-8|TRBJ2-3
ASSSRTSGAADTQY
>TRBV2|TRBJ2-3
ASNYGGASTDTQY
>TRBV30|TRBJ1-2
AWTGGWYGYT
>TRBV12-3/TRBV12-4|TRBJ1-2
ASRLGQANGYT
>TRBV2|TRBJ1-4
ASSATSLANEKLF
>TRBV11-2|TRBJ1-3
ASSYLNGNTIY
>TRBV2|TRBJ2-4
ASNGMTKNIQY
>TRBV19|TRBJ1-2
ATQAGYGYT
>TRBV2|TRBJ2-5
ASSGEQGVLKGTQY